The 27 T cell receptor beta chains presented below share a single source sample, sequenced in a study of CD8 T cells in ankylosing spondylitis. Each CDR3 protein gets one entry after TCRdb re-called the 5' RACE reads with MiXCR. The profile covers around 280,000 distinct CDR3 sequences, with 15% to 25% appearing a single time and roughly 8% taken by the ten largest. The sequenced sample consisted of blood, either unsorted or a sorted T cell fraction (not recorded which). These receptors originate from a male donor with ankylosing spondylitis or in good health (not recorded which).

This clonotype occurred a few times. V usage is TRBV12-3 or TRBV12-4 and J usage is TRBJ2-2; 7 nucleotides match TRBD1. This CDR3 is built from 16 residues. Trimming removed 5 bases from V and 0 bases from J; junction bases left unmatched: 6. CDR3 region: CASSPRTGANTGELFF. DNA of the CDR3: TGTGCCAGCAGTCCACGGACAGGAGCGAACACCGGGGAGCTGTTTTTT.

This clonotype was recorded a few times. The V gene is TRBV4-2, the J gene TRBJ2-1, with 9 bases that match TRBD1. Germline lookup yields CDR1 LGHNA and CDR2 YNFKEQ. V shed 1 base, J shed 5 bases, and the junction held 3 bases outside the gene matches. This CDR3 region has 15 residues. CDR3: CASSQVGTGHNEQFF. DNA of the CDR3: TGTGCCAGCAGCCAAGTGGGGACAGGGCACAATGAGCAGTTCTTC.

The rearrangement joins TRBV20-1 to TRBJ2-7; D tentatively fits TRBD1 or TRBD2 (6 bases each). The V end was cut by 7 bases, the J end by 7 bases, with 23 bases between. Germline CDR1 DFQATT, CDR2 SNEGSKA (reference sequence). The CDR3 contains 14 residues. CDR3 DNA sequence: TGCAGTGTCCCCCCCGCGGGACATGGTGTGGAGCAGTACGTC. This translates into CSVPPAGHGVEQYV.

This clonotype has only a few counts. The J gene is TRBJ1-2, the V gene TRBV7-8; tentative D call: TRBD1 (6 bases). The V gene's germline CDR1 is SGHVS and CDR2 FQNEAQ. Trimming left V 5 bases short and J 7 bases short, with 17 bases between. This CDR3 has 14 residues. The CDR3 here is CASSPLQGGSGYTF. CDR3 in DNA: TGTGCCAGCAGCCCCCTACAAGGGGGAAGTGGCTACACCTTC.

The gene calls are TRBV4-2 and TRBJ2-3; the match to TRBD1 covers 7 bases. With 0 bases clipped from V and 8 bases from J, the junction kept 8 bases outside the gene matches. The CDR3 loop spans 15 amino acids. CDR1 is LGHNA, CDR2 YNFKEQ, per germline. The CDR3 DNA reads TGTGCCAGCAGCCAAGATGGCGGACAGGAACGTACGCAGTATTTT. This codes for CASSQDGGQERTQYF.

This clonotype was detected a few times. V and J are TRBV7-8 and TRBJ2-2, with D possibly TRBD1 on 6 matching bases. CDR1 SGHVS and CDR2 FQNEAQ come from the germline V gene. Trimming took 2 bases from V and 0 from J, leaving 7 bases between them. This CDR3 has 15 amino acids. The CDR3 loop reads CASSLRGTNTGELFF. In nucleotides, the CDR3 is TGTGCCAGCAGCTTAAGGGGGACGAACACCGGGGAGCTGTTTTTT.

This clonotype was counted only a few times. V and J are TRBV3-1 and TRBJ2-2; D gene unclear. CDR3 size: 13 residues. Trimming shortened V by 1 base and J by 8 bases, and 8 bases separated the two germline ends. Germline V gives CDR1 LGHDT, CDR2 YNNKEL (reference sequence). The DNA for the CDR3 is TGTGCCAGCAGCCAAGGAGGACGGGGGGAGCTGTTTTTT. Translation: CASSQGGRGELFF.

The table lists this clonotype with a few counts. The CDR3 protein is CASSVEGLAGGPKNNEQFF. CDR3 coding DNA: TGTGCCAGCAGCGTAGAAGGGCTGGCGGGAGGGCCTAAGAACAATGAGCAGTTCTTC. The V call is TRBV9, the J call TRBJ2-1, with TRBD2 matching over 9 bases. Germline V lookup: CDR1 SGDLS, CDR2 YYNGEE. Trimming took 0 bases from V and 5 from J; bases not matched to a gene: 15. The length of the CDR3 is 19 residues. Looking up the rest from reference TRBV9 and TRBJ2-1 gives the full variable domain: DSGVTQTPKHLITATGQRVTLRCSPRSGDLSVYWYQQSLDQGLQFLIQYYNGEERAKGNILERFSAQQFPDLHSELNLSSLELGDSALYFCASSVEGLAGGPKNNEQFFGPGTRLTVL.

This clonotype was seen a few times. The rearrangement links TRBV3-1 to TRBJ1-4; TRBD1 matches 7 bases. The CDR3 has 12 amino acids. Germline assignment: CDR1 LGHDT and CDR2 YNNKEL (reference sequence). The V and J ends lost 4 bases and 12 bases, in that order; junction bases with no gene match: 5. The CDR3 spells CASSPGQLQLFF. The CDR3, as DNA: TGTGCCAGCAGCCCGGGACAGCTACAACTGTTTTTT.

The V and J genes are TRBV20-1 and TRBJ2-1; 11 bases map to TRBD2. Per the germline V gene, CDR1 is DFQATT and CDR2 is SNEGSKA (reference sequence). This CDR3 has 15 residues. The junction had 10 bases not matched to a gene; V was cut back by 0 bases and J by 12 bases. As DNA, the CDR3 is TGCAGTGCTAGAGATGGGAGTAGCGGGGGGGCAGGGCAGTTCTTC. It encodes CSARDGSSGGAGQFF.

The rearrangement joins TRBV13 to TRBJ2-1; 10 bases fit TRBD2. The CDR3 length is 17 residues. With 5 bases clipped from V and 4 bases from J, the junction kept 11 bases outside the gene matches. Germline CDR1 reads PRHDT; CDR2 reads FYEKMQ (reference sequence). The DNA for the CDR3 is TGTGCCAGCAGCACCCCGGGTCCAGCGGGAGGGTACAATGAGCAGTTCTTC. Its protein is CASSTPGPAGGYNEQFF. The complete variable domain, with remaining parts taken from reference TRBV13 and TRBJ2-1, reads AAGVIQSPRHLIKEKRETATLKCYPIPRHDTVYWYQQGPGQDPQFLISFYEKMQSDKGSIPDRFSAQQFSDYHSELNMSSLELGDSALYFCASSTPGPAGGYNEQFFGPGTRLTVL.

The chain joins TRBV5-1 to TRBJ2-5; 7 nucleotides agree with TRBD1. V gave up 4 bases and J gave up 5 bases; unmatched junction bases: 8. CDR1 is SGHRS, CDR2 YFSETQ, per germline. The CDR3 has 14 amino acids. The CDR3 region is CASSPQGGRETQYF. The CDR3 DNA reads TGCGCCAGCAGCCCCCAAGGGGGCCGGGAGACCCAGTACTTC. Drawing the rest from reference TRBV5-1 and TRBJ2-5, the complete variable domain is KAGVTQTPRYLIKTRGQQVTLSCSPISGHRSVSWYQQTPGQGLQFLFEYFSETQRNKGNFPGRFSGRQFSNSRSEMNVSTLELGDSALYLCASSPQGGRETQYFGPGTRLLVL.

This clonotype occurred a few times. This chain links TRBV20-1 with TRBJ1-5; D gene ambiguous. The CDR3 is made up of 15 amino acids. Trimming left V 0 bases short and J 3 bases short, with 12 bases between. The germline CDR1 and CDR2 sequences are DFQATT and SNEGSKA (reference sequence). CDR3 nucleotides: TGCAGTGCTAGAGATTTCGGGCCCGCCAATCAGCCCCAGCATTTT. It encodes CSARDFGPANQPQHF.

The CDR3 DNA is TGCGCCAGCAGCTTGTCGACAGGGGGCGCGGAAGGCTACACCTTC. It specifies CASSLSTGGAEGYTF. This chain joins TRBV5-1 and TRBJ1-2; 10 nucleotides agree with TRBD1. The CDR3 covers 15 residues. Germline V gene sequence: CDR1 SGHRS, CDR2 YFSETQ. With 1 base clipped from V and 8 bases from J, the junction kept 8 bases outside the gene matches.

This clonotype was found a few times. The V and J genes are TRBV25-1 and TRBJ2-1; TRBD2 matches at 7 bases. Germline lookup yields CDR1 MGHDK and CDR2 SYGVNS. V shed 6 bases and J 2 bases; nucleotides not matched to a gene: 7. The CDR3 consists of 15 residues. The CDR3 region has the DNA TGTGCCAGCAGAGGACTAGGAGGGGCCTACAATGAGCAGTTCTTC. This gives the protein CASRGLGGAYNEQFF.

This clonotype was counted between two and nine times. This rearrangement joins TRBV20-1 to TRBJ1-2, with 10 bases identical to TRBD1. Per the germline V gene, CDR1 is DFQATT and CDR2 is SNEGSKA (reference sequence). The CDR3 consists of 16 residues. Germline trimming cut 4 bases from V and 5 bases from J; bases unmatched to any gene: 13. CDR3 DNA sequence: TGCAGTGCTACGCGGACAGGGGGAAGGAGGAGTTATGGCTACACCTTC. Translating it yields CSATRTGGRRSYGYTF.

The V and J genes are TRBV5-6 and TRBJ2-7; D possibly corresponds to TRBD1 (6 bases). Germline loops: CDR1 SGHDT, CDR2 YYEEEE. V lost 4 bases and J 6 bases, leaving 14 bases between the germline ends. This CDR3 region has 13 residues. Here the CDR3 reads CASSDTGYAEQYV. The CDR3 DNA sequence: TGTGCCAGCAGCGACACAGGGTACGCCGAGCAGTACGTC.

Many counts were recorded for this clonotype. The CDR3 DNA sequence: TGCAGCGTTGTTCCCAGGCATGAGAAAGTACGGCAGTACGTC. Translated: CSVVPRHEKVRQYV. The genes are TRBV29-1 and TRBJ2-7; no clear D gene. V gave up 4 bases and J gave up 9 bases, with 22 bases separating them. This CDR3 has 14 amino acids. The germline CDR1 and CDR2 sequences are SQVTM and ANQGSEA.

The chain joins TRBV12-3 or TRBV12-4 to TRBJ1-4, with a possible D match to TRBD1 (5 bases). The CDR3 length is 17 residues. Trimming removed 5 bases from V and 0 bases from J, with 16 bases in between. The CDR3 region has the DNA TGTGCCAGCAGTCGAGTAAGTGACAGCGCAACTAATGAAAAACTGTTTTTT. It yields the protein CASSRVSDSATNEKLFF.

This clonotype has only one observation. An end of the junction does not agree with germline; a read error may underlie this. The chain couples TRBV7-9 to TRBJ2-3; D gene uncertain. Germline V gene lookup returns CDR1 SEHNR and CDR2 FQNEAQ (reference sequence). The CDR3 contains 8 residues. CDR3 protein: CASTPSDF. The DNA of the CDR3 is TGTGCCAGCACTCCCTCGGATTTT.

This chain links TRBV28 with TRBJ2-5; D gene ambiguous. From germline, CDR1 is MDHEN and CDR2 SYDVKM. The length of the CDR3 is 12 residues. With 5 bases removed from V and 5 bases from J, the gap between germline ends came to 9 bases. In nucleotides, the CDR3 is TGTGCCAGCAGTCTCTTCGACGAGACCCAGTACTTC. It codes for CASSLFDETQYF.

The rearrangement joins TRBV2 to TRBJ2-7; a weak D match, TRBD2 (6 bases). The CDR3 runs 15 residues. V dropped 6 bases and J dropped 0 bases, with 15 bases sitting between them. CDR1 SNHLY and CDR2 FYNNEI come from the germline V gene. In DNA, the CDR3 is TGTGCCAGCAGCCCCGGACTAACCTCCTCCTACGAGCAGTACGTC. Translation: CASSPGLTSSYEQYV.

The chain carries TRBV28 and TRBJ1-4; 7 nucleotides align to TRBD1. Germline CDR1 and CDR2: MDHEN and SYDVKM. With V trimmed by 3 bases and J by 5 bases, 12 bases remained unmatched. This CDR3 is 17 amino acids long. The CDR3 loop is CASSLVGQGDYNEKLFF. The CDR3 DNA is TGTGCCAGCAGTTTGGTGGGGCAGGGGGACTACAATGAAAAACTGTTTTTT.

In DNA, the CDR3 is TGTGCCAGCAGCGGACAGGGGGTGGCTGAAGCTTTCTTT. This sequence encodes CASSGQGVAEAFF. This chain uses TRBV7-2 with TRBJ1-1; TRBD1 agrees at 10 bases. This CDR3 is built from 13 residues. V lost 5 bases, J lost 6 bases, and 3 bases stayed unmatched. In germline, CDR1 is SGHTA, CDR2 FQGNSA.

In this sample, this clonotype turned up a few times. The rearrangement links TRBV4-1 to TRBJ2-5, with a tentative D call TRBD1 (6 bases). CDR3 length equals 17 residues. Trimming removed 0 bases at V and 0 bases at J, with 14 bases between. The germline V gene has CDR1 MGHRA and CDR2 YSYEKL. In DNA form, the CDR3 reads TGCGCCAGCAGCCAAGATCAGGGGAAAACGCACCAAGAGACCCAGTACTTC. Translation: CASSQDQGKTHQETQYF.

This clonotype appeared a few times. The junction shows a germline mismatch at one end, possibly a read error. The chain links TRBV7-7 to TRBJ2-3; 9 nucleotides align to TRBD1. Germline CDR1 and CDR2: SSHAT and FNYEAQ (reference sequence). The CDR3 is 16 residues long. CDR3: CASSLGGQGNTDTQYF. The DNA for the CDR3 is TGTGCTAGCAGCTTAGGGGGACAGGGAAACACAGATACGCAGTATTTT.

The sample holds a few counts of this clonotype. This chain uses TRBV6-5 with TRBJ1-2; D is ambiguous. Germline values: CDR1 MNHEY, CDR2 SVGAGI. This CDR3 comprises 11 residues. V gave up 6 bases and J gave up 10 bases, with 12 bases separating them. The CDR3 spells CASRADITYTF. CDR3 DNA: TGTGCCAGCAGAGCTGACATAACCTACACCTTC.